The rows below give T cell receptor beta chains drawn from one sample of a study of shared clonotypes between healthy human individuals. Produced via immunoSEQ multiplex PCR; TCRdb's table is partial and in-frame only. This table has 2 million to 2.5 million clones, roughly 91% appearing once. The source material was naive CD8+ T cells from PBMCs. The receptors come from a man younger than 35 in good health. Some clones in this sample may be carry-over from other donors' samples. Each CDR3 is given with its conserved first and last residue.

>TRBV29-1
CSVRLAVYNEQFF
>TRBV5-1
CASKFLAGVRSAGELFF
>TRBV27
CASSLETNTDTQYF
>TRBV6-1
CASSDWGSGIGDTQYF
>TRBV28
CASKTGWLGETQYF
>TRBV29-1
CSVEESAGVGTDTQYF
>TRBV19
CATLDRGGTYEQYF
>TRBV9
CASSATWRDSHEQYF
>TRBV27
CASSSTGTGKYEQYF
>TRBV11-2
CASSLGGSNYGYTF